Sequencing of this TCR beta chain was carried out in a study of blood T cell repertoires in COVID-19. About the research overall: Material from acute and convalescent COVID-19 was sourced from the United States, Italy and Spain.

Enrolled through a virtual design, the participants were between roughly 18 and 90 years of age and came from about two dozen US areas. Participants were placed into cohorts based on the clinical history they reported. The table came from immunoSEQ multiplex PCR; TCRdb's copy has only in-frame clones and leaves some out. The data contain approximately 280,000 clones, less than 85% of them seen just once; the ten biggest clones take up 2.5% to 3%. The specimen sequenced was PBMCs or T cells enriched from blood (not recorded which). This clonotype was sampled from a woman in her 50s who had recovered from COVID-19.

CDR3 amino acids: CASSRGHSLNTEAFF. For the CDR3, the DNA is TGCGCCAGCAGCCGTGGGCACAGTCTGAACACTGAAGCTTTCTTT. The chain is built from TRBV4-1 and TRBJ1-1; the D is unclear. Germline lookup yields CDR1 MGHRA and CDR2 YSYEKL. V dropped 4 bases and J dropped 0 bases, with 12 bases sitting between them. This CDR3 comprises 15 residues.